This T cell receptor (beta chain) was identified in a study of cytomegalovirus exposure and HLA in healthy donors. At the level of the study: Among 350 to 500 genotyped donors, more than 65% fell in the Caucasian-associated ancestry cluster.

Study-level findings and limits: Among CMV-associated TCR beta chains, most appeared HLA-restricted in a later analysis. Within an earlier analysis, most TCR beta V segments proved productive either about 87% or about 30% of the time. The study dropped some indistinguishable V segments, TRBV6-2 and TRBV6-3 among them.

Comments on this clone: Its antigen is not identified.

The PCR made use of 60 Vbeta and 13 Jbeta primers. Libraries were prepared by immunoSEQ multiplex PCR; TCRdb keeps only in-frame clonotypes and omits some of them. The sample has fewer than 200,000 clones; about four fifths are singletons. The CDR3 totals 12 residues. The germline V gene has CDR1 MDHEN and CDR2 SYDVKM. Trimming took off 5 bases at V and 8 bases at J, with 12 bases between the two ends. The clonotype originates from a man aged 50 to 59 in good health and CMV-seropositive. The V gene is TRBV28, the J gene TRBJ1-2; tentatively, D is TRBD1 (5 bases). The sample comprised PBMCs. The CDR3 DNA follows: TGTGCCAGCAGTCGGGGGTTTCGGGGCTACACCTTC. Translating it yields CASSRGFRGYTF.